The present TCR beta chain was sequenced within a study of shared clonotypes between healthy human individuals. Study-wide findings and caveats: Larger estimated richness was generally recorded for naive subsets relative to memory subsets.

An approximately 220 ng quantity of DNA, some 30,000 T cell genomes, went into the sorted-subset replicate PCRs. Sequencing was performed with immunoSEQ multiplex PCR; in TCRdb, only in-frame clones are kept and a portion is missing. Of approximately 2,300,000 clones in the sample, 92% were seen once. Germline CDR1 reads SGHRS; CDR2 reads YFSETQ. Trimming took off 0 bases at V and 2 bases at J, with 9 bases between the two ends. This CDR3 is built from 14 residues. Comments on this clone: The target antigen is unknown.

This TCR was sampled from a man aged 18 to 29 in good health. Some clones in this sample may be carry-over from other donors' samples. The gene calls are TRBV5-1 and TRBJ2-7, with D perhaps matching TRBD1 (5 bases). The sample comprised naive CD4+ T cells from PBMCs. Subset defined: CD45RA+ positively selected. The CDR3, as DNA: TGCGCCAGCAGCTTGGAGACAGCCACCTACGAGCAGTACTTC. Translated, it gives CASSLETATYEQYF.